A single sample is the source of the 27 T cell receptor beta chains below, sequenced in a study of early T cells in non-severe SARS-CoV-2 infection. Each CDR3 protein is one row after TCRdb ran MiXCR on the 5' RACE reads. The sample has over 45,000 distinct CDR3 sequences, 5% to 7.5% seen once. The material was whole blood, obtained at baseline. These receptors were taken from an adult who was a healthcare worker with PCR-confirmed SARS-CoV-2 infection or an uninfected control (not recorded which).

This chain uses TRBV29-1 with TRBJ2-6; D gene uncertain. Germline loops: CDR1 SQVTM, CDR2 ANQGSEA. The CDR3 sequence is 12 residues long. V lost 6 bases and J lost 2, with 5 bases in between. The CDR3 here is CSVATGANVLTF. The CDR3 nucleotides are TGCAGCGTGGCGACTGGGGCCAACGTCCTGACTTTC.

The chain uses TRBV2 and TRBJ2-5; TRBD1 matches 9 bases. Trimming at V came to 5 bases and at J to 3 bases, leaving 4 bases not matched to a gene. The germline gives CDR1 SNHLY, CDR2 FYNNEI. The CDR3 extends over 14 amino acids. The CDR3 loop is CASSPRQGEETQYF. CDR3 bases: TGTGCCAGCAGTCCACGACAGGGGGAAGAGACCCAGTACTTC.

The chain employs TRBV28 and TRBJ1-3; unclear D gene. Germline V gene sequence: CDR1 MDHEN, CDR2 SYDVKM. The CDR3 totals 14 residues. V was pared by 6 bases and J by 2 bases, with 11 bases between. CDR3 loop: CASRGQLTGNTIYF. DNA for the CDR3: TGTGCCAGCAGAGGGCAACTAACTGGAAACACCATATATTTT.

This clonotype occurred many times. CDR3 region: CSANRPQGTLYEQYF. In DNA form, the CDR3 reads TGCAGTGCAAATAGACCCCAGGGGACCCTCTACGAGCAGTACTTC. The V and J genes are TRBV20-1 and TRBJ2-7, with a possible D match to TRBD1 (6 bases). The germline V gene has CDR1 DFQATT and CDR2 SNEGSKA (reference sequence). Trimming left V 6 bases short and J 3 bases short, with 21 bases between. This CDR3 has 15 amino acids.

This clonotype was recorded at least ten times. The rearrangement joins TRBV7-2 to TRBJ2-2, with D possibly matching TRBD1 (6 bases). CDR3 size: 14 residues. V was shortened by 3 bases and J by 4 bases, with 9 bases between the two germline ends. Germline V gives CDR1 SGHTA, CDR2 FQGNSA. CDR3 DNA: TGTGCCAGCAGCTTGCGAGGGGGCACCGGGGAGCTGTTTTTT. It yields the protein CASSLRGGTGELFF.

The table lists this clonotype with many counts. This chain's CDR3 is CASSPYHSDPSYNEQFF. CDR3 nucleotide sequence: TGCGCCAGCAGCCCGTACCATAGCGACCCCTCCTACAATGAGCAGTTCTTC. This chain links TRBV4-1 with TRBJ2-1, with D possibly being TRBD2 (5 bases). CDR3 size: 17 residues. Germline V gene sequence: CDR1 MGHRA, CDR2 YSYEKL. V lost 4 bases and J 0 bases, leaving 16 bases between the germline ends.

At least ten counts were recorded for this clonotype. The chain combines TRBV2 with TRBJ2-7; D unclear. The CDR3 spans 10 residues. Germline CDR1 is SNHLY and CDR2 is FYNNEI. Trimming pared 5 bases from V and 7 bases from J, leaving 6 bases between. The CDR3 here is CASSHGEQYF. The CDR3 DNA sequence: TGTGCCAGCAGTCACGGTGAGCAGTACTTC.

At least ten counts were recorded for this clonotype. The chain combines TRBV18 with TRBJ2-5; D remains unclear. V was clipped by 0 bases and J by 5 bases, with 7 bases between them. The germline V gene has CDR1 KGHSH and CDR2 LQKENI. The length of the CDR3 is 13 residues. CDR3 sequence (DNA): TGTGCCAGCTCACCACCGACCAGGGAGACCCAGTACTTC. Its translation: CASSPPTRETQYF.

Many counts were recorded for this clonotype. The V gene is TRBV27, the J gene TRBJ1-5; 8 bases align to TRBD1. The germline CDR1 and CDR2 sequences are MNHEY and SMNVEV (reference sequence). V shed 5 bases and J 4 bases; nucleotides not matched to a gene: 25. The CDR3 totals 21 residues. For the CDR3, the DNA is TGTGCCAGCAGTCCCTTGGGGTTCGCAGGGGGCACCGCCACGTTGAATCAGCCCCAGCATTTT. Amino acid sequence: CASSPLGFAGGTATLNQPQHF.

This clonotype was picked up a small number of times. The CDR3 region has the DNA TGTGCCAGCAGCCCTACCCGAGCGGTGACCACCGGGGAGCTGTTTTTT. This codes for CASSPTRAVTTGELFF. The rearrangement joins TRBV7-6 to TRBJ2-2; D is possibly TRBD2 (5 bases). There are 16 residues in the CDR3. V lost 5 bases to trimming and J lost 4 bases, with 17 bases between them. The germline V gene has CDR1 SGHVS and CDR2 FNYEAQ.

V and J are TRBV7-6 and TRBJ2-7; D is possibly TRBD1 (6 bases). This CDR3 has 16 residues. The germline V gene has CDR1 SGHVS and CDR2 FNYEAQ. V was clipped by 4 bases and J by 4 bases, with 20 bases between them. CDR3 sequence (DNA): TGTGCCAGCAGCTCCGCACAGGGAGTGACTTATTACGAGCAGTACTTC. Its protein product is CASSSAQGVTYYEQYF. The full variable domain, with the rest looked up from reference TRBV7-6 and TRBJ2-7, is GAGVSQSPRYKVTKRGQDVALRCDPISGHVSLYWYRQALGQGPEFLTYFNYEAQQDKSGLPNDRFSAERPEGSISTLTIQRTEQRDSAMYRCASSSAQGVTYYEQYFGPGTRLTVT.

The sample holds many counts of this clonotype. This sequence joins TRBV27 and TRBJ1-5; D gene ambiguous. V shed 10 bases and J shed 6 bases, with 10 bases lying between them. CDR1 and CDR2 from the germline V gene are MNHEY and SMNVEV (reference sequence). The CDR3 covers 11 residues. The CDR3 reads CATGTIQPQHF. CDR3 coding DNA: TGTGCCACCGGTACAATTCAGCCCCAGCATTTT.

The sample holds many counts of this clonotype. This chain joins TRBV10-3 and TRBJ1-1, with D possibly matching TRBD1 (6 bases). The CDR3 runs to 13 residues. CDR1 is ENHRY, CDR2 SYGVKD, per germline. The V end was cut by 7 bases, the J end by 4 bases, with 13 bases between. The CDR3 loop is CAIKKGEGTEAFF. CDR3 DNA: TGTGCCATCAAGAAGGGGGAAGGCACTGAAGCTTTCTTT.

This clonotype showed up just a few times. The chain combines TRBV19 with TRBJ1-5; D is perhaps TRBD1 (5 bases). In germline, CDR1 is LNHDA, CDR2 SQIVND (reference sequence). The CDR3 sequence is 14 residues long. Trimming pared 8 bases from V and 4 bases from J, leaving 15 bases between. The CDR3 DNA sequence: TGTGCCAGTTCTAAACAGGTGCCAAATCAGCCCCAGCATTTT. It is translated as CASSKQVPNQPQHF.

The chain carries TRBV7-2 and TRBJ1-5; D is undetermined. This CDR3 is built from 12 residues. V was cut by 1 base and J by 7 bases, with 5 bases left in between. CDR1 is SGHTA and CDR2 is FQGNSA in the germline V gene. CDR3 sequence reads: CASSLESQPQHF. CDR3 in DNA: TGTGCCAGCAGCTTAGAAAGCCAGCCCCAGCATTTT.

Only a few counts were recorded for this clonotype. The chain recombines TRBV29-1 with TRBJ1-1; D may be TRBD1 (5 bases). V lost 6 bases and J lost 0, with 11 bases in between. Germline V lookup: CDR1 SQVTM, CDR2 ANQGSEA. This CDR3 is built from 13 residues. CDR3 region: CSVTGPLNTEAFF. The CDR3 DNA reads as TGCAGCGTCACGGGACCATTGAACACTGAAGCTTTCTTT.

This sequence joins TRBV2 and TRBJ2-2, with a possible D match to TRBD2 (5 bases). The V end was cut by 4 bases, the J end by 6 bases, with 9 bases between. This CDR3 region has 13 residues. Germline CDR1 and CDR2: SNHLY and FYNNEI. The CDR3 protein is CASSGTGAGELFF. CDR3 nucleotide sequence: TGTGCCAGCAGTGGAACCGGGGCCGGGGAGCTGTTTTTT.

A few counts support this clonotype. V usage is TRBV20-1 and J usage is TRBJ2-5; 12 bases agree with TRBD2. Germline CDR1 reads DFQATT; CDR2 reads SNEGSKA (reference sequence). The CDR3 spans 16 residues. V was pared by 5 bases and J by 4 bases, with 11 bases of the junction left unmatched. The CDR3 region has the DNA TGCAGTGCTTTCGGGACAACTAGCGGGGGGAGAGAGACCCAGTACTTC. This codes for CSAFGTTSGGRETQYF.

This clonotype was recorded at least ten times. The genes are TRBV6-2 or TRBV6-3 and TRBJ2-1, with D possibly called TRBD1 or TRBD2 (5 bases each). This CDR3 has 14 residues. V lost 3 bases to trimming and J lost 6 bases, with 12 bases between them. Looked up from germline, CDR1 is MNHEY and CDR2 is SVGEGT. CDR3 nucleotide sequence: TGTGCCAGCAGTTATGGGGCAGGGACCAATGAGCAGTTCTTC. It specifies CASSYGAGTNEQFF.

This clonotype was picked up many times. This rearrangement joins TRBV7-6 to TRBJ1-1; unclear D gene. Looked up from germline, CDR1 is SGHVS and CDR2 is FNYEAQ. The CDR3 totals 13 residues. V was trimmed by 5 bases and J by 5 bases, leaving 12 bases between them. CDR3: CASSPPVGTEAFF. The CDR3, as DNA: TGTGCCAGCAGCCCTCCGGTCGGGACTGAAGCTTTCTTT.

At least ten counts were recorded for this clonotype. This chain uses TRBV6-2 or TRBV6-3 with TRBJ2-5, with D uncertain. CDR3 length equals 14 residues. Trimming removed 7 bases from V and 5 bases from J, with 17 bases in between. Germline values: CDR1 MNHEY, CDR2 SVGEGT. The CDR3 nucleotides are TGTGCCAGCAACCGAATGAGAGACGGCGAGACCCAGTACTTC. It encodes CASNRMRDGETQYF.

This clonotype was found a few times. J is TRBJ2-5 and V is TRBV5-1; D might be TRBD2 (6 bases). V lost 4 bases, J lost 4 bases, and 17 bases lay in between. Germline lookup yields CDR1 SGHRS and CDR2 YFSETQ. The CDR3 consists of 15 residues. CDR3: CASSPIVGGGETQYF. As DNA, the CDR3 is TGCGCCAGCAGCCCCATTGTGGGGGGTGGAGAGACCCAGTACTTC.

This clonotype was seen ten or more times. The chain links TRBV20-1 to TRBJ2-3, with a tentative D call TRBD1 (6 bases). The CDR3 extends over 17 amino acids. Germline-derived CDR1 and CDR2 are DFQATT and SNEGSKA (reference sequence). V shed 6 bases and J shed 2 bases, with 24 bases lying between them. The CDR3 sequence: CSAKGQKRSLLTDTQYF. The CDR3 DNA reads TGCAGTGCAAAAGGACAGAAAAGGAGCTTACTCACAGATACGCAGTATTTT.

This clonotype showed up many times. The chain is built from TRBV6-1 and TRBJ1-2, with D unresolved. Germline V gene data show CDR1 as MNHNS and CDR2 as SASEGT. This CDR3 region has 14 residues. V lost 4 bases and J 4 bases, leaving 13 bases between the germline ends. For the CDR3, the DNA is TGTGCCAGCAGTGTTGGCCCAAATGCCTATGGCTACACCTTC. The encoded protein is CASSVGPNAYGYTF.

This clonotype has more than one count but fewer than ten. The V gene is TRBV20-1, the J gene TRBJ2-1; no definite D call. The V gene lost 6 bases and the J gene lost 10 bases, with 16 bases spanning the gap. The germline V gene encodes CDR1 DFQATT and CDR2 SNEGSKA (reference sequence). The CDR3 is made up of 12 amino acids. The DNA for the CDR3 is TGCAGTGCCACGGTAGAGTTTTGGGAGCAGTTCTTC. This gives the protein CSATVEFWEQFF.

This clonotype was observed many times. The genes are TRBV7-8 and TRBJ2-1, with unresolved D. Trimming removed 2 bases from V and 6 bases from J, with 20 bases in between. The CDR3 sequence is 17 residues long. Germline V gene data show CDR1 as SGHVS and CDR2 as FQNEAQ. Written as DNA, the CDR3 is TGTGCCAGCAGCTTAAATCTAGTCGGTAGTCCCCGCAATGAGCAGTTCTTC. This gives the protein CASSLNLVGSPRNEQFF.

This clonotype was observed a handful of times. This chain links TRBV28 with TRBJ2-1, with TRBD1 matching over 9 bases. The V gene end was trimmed by 7 bases and the J gene end by 10 bases; junction bases not matched to a gene: 11. Per germline, CDR1 MDHEN and CDR2 SYDVKM. The CDR3 contains 14 residues. Here the CDR3 reads CASTTGTGSHEQFF. For the CDR3, the DNA is TGTGCCAGCACAACCGGGACAGGGTCTCACGAGCAGTTCTTC.